Listed below are T cell receptor beta chains from one sample, sequenced in a study of T-cell memory formation after mild COVID-19. TCRdb passed the 5' RACE reads through MiXCR, listing each CDR3 protein once. This table has 300,000 to 350,000 distinct CDR3 sequences, 13% to 15% appearing once. Sequencing used PBMCs or a T cell subset sorted from them (not recorded which). The receptors here all came from a man younger than 35 who had mild COVID-19 (a few samples of this study predate the infection). Cell type and time point are not known. CDR3s leave out the opening cysteine and the closing phenylalanine or tryptophan.

v_call: TRBV12-3/TRBV12-4; j_call: TRBJ1-1; cdr3_aa: ASSFYGGTTEAF
v_call: TRBV3-1; j_call: TRBJ1-1; cdr3_aa: ASSPIVGRAF
v_call: TRBV7-2; j_call: TRBJ1-5; cdr3_aa: ASSLTGNQPQH
v_call: TRBV7-6; j_call: TRBJ2-7; cdr3_aa: ASSPGGYEQY
v_call: TRBV7-2; j_call: TRBJ1-1; cdr3_aa: ASRKAANTEAF
v_call: TRBV28; j_call: TRBJ1-2; cdr3_aa: ASSLKPYGYT
v_call: TRBV7-2; j_call: TRBJ1-1; cdr3_aa: ASSFRRTVEAF
v_call: TRBV20-1; j_call: TRBJ2-7; cdr3_aa: SARGQGSYYEQY
v_call: TRBV11-2; j_call: TRBJ2-3; cdr3_aa: ASSSSHSFTDTQY
v_call: TRBV15; j_call: TRBJ2-5; cdr3_aa: ATVRGYQETQY
v_call: TRBV7-7; j_call: TRBJ2-2; cdr3_aa: ASSKDRGSGELF
v_call: TRBV7-9; j_call: TRBJ2-1; cdr3_aa: ASCPPGSSYNEQF
v_call: TRBV11-2; j_call: TRBJ2-5; cdr3_aa: ASRRGAKETQY
v_call: TRBV4-3; j_call: TRBJ1-1; cdr3_aa: ASSQAGHGEQGHTEAF
v_call: TRBV29-1; j_call: TRBJ1-1; cdr3_aa: SVGQENTEAF
v_call: TRBV7-2; j_call: TRBJ2-5; cdr3_aa: ASSSGGPETQY